Presented here are 13 T cell receptor beta chains from one specimen sequenced in a study of cytomegalovirus exposure and HLA in healthy donors. This PCR relied on a set of 60 Vbeta primers and 13 Jbeta primers. The method was immunoSEQ multiplex PCR; TCRdb's version includes in-frame clones alone and lacks a portion of them. The sample contains approximately 150,000 clones, roughly four fifths of which appear only once. The sample was PBMCs. These receptors were taken from a woman aged 40-49 years in good health and CMV-seronegative.

The chain has TRBV27 and TRBJ2-3, with 11 positions matching TRBD2. The CDR3 contains 15 residues. J lost 3 bases, V lost 6 bases, and 5 bases had no gene match. Germline CDR1 is MNHEY and CDR2 is SMNVEV (reference sequence). The CDR3 nucleotides read TGTGCCAGCAGACTAGCGGGAGTAAGGACAGATACGCAGTATTTT. Translated, it gives CASRLAGVRTDTQYF.

This clone turned up a few times. This rearrangement joins TRBV30 to TRBJ2-4; TRBD1 is a possible D gene (6 bases). CDR1 GTSNPN and CDR2 SVGIG come from the germline V gene (reference sequence). The CDR3 contains 14 residues. The ends were cut back, 3 bases at V and 4 bases at J, with 13 bases in the middle. DNA of the CDR3: TGTGCCTGGAGCAAAATGAGGGGGAAAAACATTCAGTACTTC. Translated, it gives CAWSKMRGKNIQYF.

This clone was observed a handful of times. The chain links TRBV30 to TRBJ2-7; no clear D gene. The CDR3 is 11 amino acids. Trimming pared 6 bases from V and 6 bases from J, leaving 12 bases between. Germline-derived CDR1 and CDR2 are GTSNPN and SVGIG (reference sequence). The CDR3 spells CACSIAGEQYF. CDR3 DNA: TGTGCCTGCTCTATCGCCGGCGAGCAGTACTTC.

This sequence joins TRBV27 and TRBJ2-7; a weak D match, TRBD2 (5 bases). This CDR3 contains 14 residues. The V and J ends lost 3 bases and 0 bases respectively, with 9 bases between them. CDR1 and CDR2 (germline): MNHEY, SMNVEV (reference sequence). The CDR3 region is CASSLRGLSYEQYF. CDR3 nucleotides: TGTGCCAGCAGTTTGCGCGGACTCTCCTACGAGCAGTACTTC.

The gene calls are TRBV7-9 and TRBJ2-7; possibly TRBD1 for D (5 bases). Germline-derived CDR1 and CDR2 are SEHNR and FQNEAQ (reference sequence). The V end was cut by 7 bases, the J end by 0 bases, with 13 bases between. This CDR3 contains 14 residues. CDR3 bases: TGTGCCAGCACTTATGGGCAGGGCTCCTACGAGCAGTACTTC. As protein: CASTYGQGSYEQYF.

The chain recombines TRBV19 with TRBJ2-5, with D maybe TRBD2 (5 bases). CDR1 LNHDA and CDR2 SQIVND come from the germline V gene (reference sequence). With 5 bases removed from V and 4 bases from J, the gap between germline ends came to 11 bases. CDR3 size: 13 residues. The CDR3 loop reads CASSRGVGETQYF. CDR3 DNA: TGTGCCAGTAGTCGGGGTGTAGGAGAGACCCAGTACTTC.

The chain couples TRBV30 to TRBJ2-7, with a possible D match to TRBD2 (6 bases). Trimming took 0 bases from V and 4 from J, leaving 10 bases between them. CDR1 is GTSNPN and CDR2 is SVGIG in the germline V gene (reference sequence). The CDR3 has 13 amino acids. The CDR3 region is CAWSVAGPYEQYF. The DNA for the CDR3 is TGTGCCTGGAGTGTAGCGGGTCCTTACGAGCAGTACTTC.

The chain carries TRBV19 and TRBJ2-7, with 13 positions matching TRBD2. The trim removed 4 bases at V and 4 bases at J, leaving 4 bases unmatched. The CDR3 is made up of 15 amino acids. CDR1 is LNHDA and CDR2 is SQIVND in the germline V gene (reference sequence). The CDR3 DNA sequence: TGTGCCAGTAGTACGGGGACTAGCGGGGTTTACGAGCAGTACTTC. This gives the protein CASSTGTSGVYEQYF.

The chain combines TRBV5-1 with TRBJ2-2; 8 bases are a match to TRBD1. The J segment lost 3 bases and the V segment lost 3 bases, leaving 10 bases of the junction unmatched. The V gene's germline CDR1 is SGHRS and CDR2 YFSETQ. The CDR3 has 17 amino acids. The CDR3 region has the DNA TGCGCCAGCAGCTCCCCTCCCGGACAGGGTCACACCGGGGAGCTGTTTTTT. It is translated as CASSSPPGQGHTGELFF.

The gene calls are TRBV19 and TRBJ2-7, with D hard to call. V was cut by 5 bases and J by 0 bases, with 14 bases left in between. The CDR3 length is 15 residues. Germline values: CDR1 LNHDA, CDR2 SQIVND (reference sequence). The CDR3 nucleotides read TGTGCCAGTAGTTTGGGCAGCCGGCCCTCCTACGAGCAGTACTTC. Protein sequence: CASSLGSRPSYEQYF.

This clone was seen more than once but under ten times. The genes are TRBV10-1 and TRBJ2-3, with D possibly being TRBD2 (6 bases). Germline V gene sequence: CDR1 WNHNN, CDR2 SYGVQD (reference sequence). The CDR3 has 16 residues. The germline V and J ends were trimmed by 5 bases and 2 bases, with 17 bases remaining between them. CDR3 sequence: CASSQIAEAYTDTQYF. The CDR3 DNA sequence: TGCGCCAGCAGTCAAATAGCGGAAGCTTACACAGATACGCAGTATTTT.

This chain connects TRBV29-1 to TRBJ2-7; D possibly corresponds to TRBD2 (6 bases). Germline CDR1 and CDR2: SQVTM and ANQGSEA. Deletions cut 7 bases from V and 7 bases from J, with 14 bases between. This CDR3 spans 11 amino acids. The CDR3 here is CSGGEALEQYF. For the CDR3, the DNA is TGCAGCGGAGGGGAGGCCTTGGAGCAGTACTTC.

CDR3 DNA sequence: TGCGCCAGCAGCTTGGCCGACGGAGGCTACGAGCAGTACTTC. Translated: CASSLADGGYEQYF. V gene TRBV5-1 combines with J gene TRBJ2-7; D possibly corresponds to TRBD2 (5 bases). The CDR3 runs 14 residues. Germline loops: CDR1 SGHRS, CDR2 YFSETQ. The V end was cut by 0 bases, the J end by 3 bases, with 10 bases between.